This entry lists 27 T cell receptor beta chains sequenced from one sample in a study of monozygotic twins with cystic fibrosis. TCRdb's copy holds only in-frame clones and misses some; the assay was immunoSEQ multiplex PCR. The profile covers approximately 17,000 clones, with roughly 96% appearing a single time and about 0.6% taken by the ten largest. The sample comprised blood. The receptor source for this set is a girl aged 2-10 years with cystic fibrosis.

The CDR3 here is CASSAPYSINTEAFF. The CDR3 bases are TGTGCCAGCAGCGCCCCGTATTCTATTAACACTGAAGCTTTCTTT. The gene calls are TRBV7-9 and TRBJ1-1; the D is unclear. V lost 5 bases, J lost 2 bases, and 15 bases lay in between. The CDR3 extends over 15 amino acids. Germline lookup yields CDR1 SEHNR and CDR2 FQNEAQ (reference sequence).

As DNA, the CDR3 is TGCGCCAGCAGCGTGCTCTCAGGTCTGAACACTGAAGCTTTCTTT. It is translated as CASSVLSGLNTEAFF. J is TRBJ1-1 and V is TRBV5-1; D call uncertain. V lost 4 bases, J lost 0 bases, and 13 bases lay in between. The CDR3 spans 15 residues. In germline, CDR1 is SGHRS, CDR2 YFSETQ.

The chain couples TRBV4-3 to TRBJ2-1, with D unclear. This CDR3 is built from 17 residues. In germline, CDR1 is LGHNA, CDR2 YSLEER. Trimming left V 2 bases short and J 0 bases short, with 14 bases between. In nucleotides, the CDR3 is TGCGCCAGCAGCCAACCACCCGGTACCAGCTCCTACAATGAGCAGTTCTTC. This translates into CASSQPPGTSSYNEQFF.

The chain has TRBV6-5 and TRBJ1-6, with 7 positions matching TRBD1. With V trimmed by 4 bases and J by 8 bases, 5 bases remained unmatched. This CDR3 region has 14 residues. Looked up from germline, CDR1 is MNHEY and CDR2 is SVGAGI. For the CDR3, the DNA is TGTGCCAGCAGTTTCCGGGACAGTGATTCACCCCTCCACTTT. This encodes CASSFRDSDSPLHF.

The V and J genes are TRBV11-3 and TRBJ2-2; no reliable D call. This CDR3 region has 12 residues. V was trimmed by 3 bases and J by 6 bases, leaving 5 bases between them. Germline V gives CDR1 SGHNT, CDR2 YENEEA. The CDR3 DNA is TGTGCCAGCAGCTTGATTCCCGGGGAGCTGTTTTTT. The encoded protein is CASSLIPGELFF.

The chain uses TRBV10-1 and TRBJ2-3, with 7 bases that match TRBD1. V lost 3 bases, J lost 4 bases, and 4 bases stayed unmatched. Germline-derived CDR1 and CDR2 are WNHNN and SYGVQD (reference sequence). The CDR3 runs 14 residues. The CDR3 protein is CASSDGQGADTQYF. Here the CDR3 DNA reads TGCGCCAGCAGTGATGGGCAGGGGGCAGATACGCAGTATTTT.

The CDR3 here is CASSPSGVGNTIYF. The CDR3 bases are TGTGCCAGCAGCCCTTCGGGGGTGGGAAACACCATATATTTT. V is TRBV11-2 and J is TRBJ1-3; tentatively, D is TRBD1 (5 bases). The germline V gene has CDR1 SGHAT and CDR2 FQNNGV. The germline V and J ends were trimmed by 5 bases and 4 bases, with 12 bases remaining between them. The CDR3 length is 14 residues.

The chain uses TRBV7-2 and TRBJ2-3; 7 bases agree with TRBD2. CDR3 size: 16 residues. J lost 2 bases, V lost 5 bases, and 10 bases had no gene match. Looked up from germline, CDR1 is SGHTA and CDR2 is FQGNSA. The CDR3: CASSQVPGLYTDTQYF. The CDR3 DNA follows: TGTGCCAGCAGCCAAGTCCCGGGACTATACACAGATACGCAGTATTTT.

This rearrangement joins TRBV6-4 to TRBJ1-1; 7 bases align to TRBD1. V was pared by 2 bases and J by 8 bases, with 8 bases of the junction left unmatched. The CDR3 length is 14 residues. Germline V gene sequence: CDR1 MRHNA, CDR2 SNTAGT. This chain's CDR3 is CASSDGAPGQEAFF. The CDR3 DNA follows: TGTGCCAGCAGTGACGGGGCTCCGGGACAGGAAGCTTTCTTT.

This clone was observed once. V usage is TRBV30 and J usage is TRBJ1-5; D gene ambiguous. Germline-derived CDR1 and CDR2 are GTSNPN and SVGIG (reference sequence). Trimming removed 0 bases at V and 2 bases at J, with 14 bases between. The CDR3 loop spans 16 amino acids. The CDR3 loop reads CAWSVWCWQGNQPQHF. In nucleotides, the CDR3 is TGTGCCTGGAGTGTGTGGTGTTGGCAGGGCAATCAGCCCCAGCATTTT.

V gene TRBV5-1 combines with J gene TRBJ2-7, with TRBD2 matching over 7 bases. The germline gives CDR1 SGHRS, CDR2 YFSETQ. The J segment lost 0 bases and the V segment lost 0 bases, leaving 6 bases of the junction unmatched. The CDR3 extends over 16 amino acids. The CDR3 DNA sequence: TGCGCCAGCAGCTTGGGTTGGACGGGAGGCTCCTACGAGCAGTACTTC. Its translation: CASSLGWTGGSYEQYF. Looking up the rest from reference TRBV5-1 and TRBJ2-7 gives the full variable domain: KAGVTQTPRYLIKTRGQQVTLSCSPISGHRSVSWYQQTPGQGLQFLFEYFSETQRNKGNFPGRFSGRQFSNSRSEMNVSTLELGDSALYLCASSLGWTGGSYEQYFGPGTRLTVT.

The V call is TRBV5-8, the J call TRBJ2-7, with a tentative D call TRBD1 (5 bases). CDR3 length equals 13 residues. V was pared by 2 bases and J by 5 bases, with 11 bases between. Per the germline V gene, CDR1 is SGHTS and CDR2 is YDEGEE. CDR3 protein: CASSFGHPNEQYF. The CDR3 nucleotides read TGTGCCAGCAGCTTTGGACATCCAAACGAGCAGTACTTC.

The rearrangement links TRBV9 to TRBJ2-2; perhaps TRBD1 as D (5 bases). This CDR3 has 14 amino acids. Germline V CDR1 and CDR2: SGDLS, YYNGEE. Deletions cut 0 bases from V and 4 bases from J, with 7 bases between. Here the CDR3 DNA reads TGTGCCAGCAGCGTAGGGGGCGGCACCGGGGAGCTGTTTTTT. Its protein product is CASSVGGGTGELFF.

The chain joins TRBV11-2 to TRBJ1-1; D gene unclear. The V and J ends lost 2 bases and 4 bases respectively, with 5 bases between them. CDR1 and CDR2 from the germline V gene are SGHAT and FQNNGV. The CDR3 totals 12 residues. CDR3 sequence (DNA): TGTGCCAGCAGCTTATTATCCACTGAAGCTTTCTTT. Encoded protein: CASSLLSTEAFF. Full variable domain (missing parts from reference TRBV11-2 and TRBJ1-1): EAGVAQSPRYKIIEKRQSVAFWCNPISGHATLYWYQQILGQGPKLLIQFQNNGVVDDSQLPKDRFSAERLKGVDSTLKIQPAKLEDSAVYLCASSLLSTEAFFGQGTRLTVV.

This rearrangement joins TRBV19 to TRBJ2-1, with D possibly called TRBD1 or TRBD2 (5 bases each). The germline gives CDR1 LNHDA, CDR2 SQIVND (reference sequence). The CDR3 has 15 amino acids. Trimming cost V 9 bases and J 5 bases, with 20 bases left between them. The CDR3 reads CASCGIGTVNNEQFF. The CDR3 DNA reads as TGTGCCAGCTGCGGAATCGGGACGGTGAACAATGAGCAGTTCTTC.

V and J are TRBV18 and TRBJ2-1; D is unresolved. V dropped 3 bases and J dropped 0 bases, with 6 bases sitting between them. The CDR3 is made up of 14 amino acids. Germline V gives CDR1 KGHSH, CDR2 LQKENI. CDR3 protein: CASSPADSYNEQFF. The CDR3 DNA is TGTGCCAGCTCACCCGCCGACTCCTACAATGAGCAGTTCTTC.

The genes are TRBV6-1 and TRBJ2-5; 8 bases fit TRBD2. This CDR3 has 16 residues. Germline lookup yields CDR1 MNHNS and CDR2 SASEGT. With 2 bases clipped from V and 1 base from J, the junction kept 6 bases outside the gene matches. CDR3 coding DNA: TGTGCCAGCAGTGAACATCGGGGGGGAGGCCAAGAGACCCAGTACTTC. It codes for CASSEHRGGGQETQYF.

CDR3 sequence (DNA): TGTGCCAGCAGTGAAGGGAGGACGGGACAGCCCCAGCATTTT. Its protein is CASSEGRTGQPQHF. The chain carries TRBV6-1 and TRBJ1-5; D is unresolved. Germline-derived CDR1 and CDR2 are MNHNS and SASEGT. V was cut by 1 base and J by 7 bases, with 11 bases left in between. CDR3 size: 14 residues.

The gene calls are TRBV19 and TRBJ1-2; a weak D match, TRBD1 (6 bases). The CDR3 is made up of 12 amino acids. Germline V gene data show CDR1 as LNHDA and CDR2 as SQIVND (reference sequence). Trimming removed 2 bases at V and 5 bases at J, with 6 bases between. CDR3 residues: CASSIQGYGYTF. As DNA, the CDR3 is TGTGCCAGTAGTATACAGGGGTATGGCTACACCTTC. Complete variable domain (other parts from reference TRBV19 and TRBJ1-2): DGGITQSPKYLFRKEGQNVTLSCEQNLNHDAMYWYRQDPGQGLRLIYYSQIVNDFQKGDIAEGYSVSREKKESFPLTVTSAQKNPTAFYLCASSIQGYGYTFGSGTRLTVV.

The chain carries TRBV9 and TRBJ2-5; no clear D. Judging by the DNA end, TRBJ2-7 fits better; the J call may be wrong. This CDR3 has 16 residues. Per the germline V gene, CDR1 is SGDLS and CDR2 is YYNGEE. The CDR3 spells CASSVGIGTGNYEQYF. In DNA form, the CDR3 reads TGTGCCAGCAGCGTAGGGATAGGTACTGGGAACTACGAGCAGTACTTC.

In this sample, this clone turned up once. The chain is built from TRBV10-3 and TRBJ1-3, with D perhaps TRBD1 (5 bases). The CDR3 contains 12 residues. Trimming shortened V by 9 bases and J by 7 bases, and 13 bases separated the two germline ends. Germline lookup yields CDR1 ENHRY and CDR2 SYGVKD. CDR3 region: CAMAREVNTIYF. Here the CDR3 DNA reads TGTGCCATGGCCAGGGAGGTCAACACCATATATTTT.

The V call is TRBV10-3, the J call TRBJ2-4; TRBD2 aligns across 13 bases. From germline, CDR1 is ENHRY and CDR2 SYGVKD. Losses at the gene ends were 0 bases for V and 0 bases for J; bases not matched to a gene: 5. The CDR3 runs to 19 residues. CDR3 amino acids: CAISESGTSGDLAKNIQYF. The CDR3, as DNA: TGTGCCATCAGTGAGTCGGGGACTAGCGGGGACCTAGCCAAAAACATTCAGTACTTC.

This chain joins TRBV7-2 and TRBJ2-1; no definite D call. CDR3 length: 14 residues. Trimming shortened V by 2 bases and J by 7 bases, and 12 bases separated the two germline ends. Germline V gives CDR1 SGHTA, CDR2 FQGNSA. The CDR3 loop reads CASSLFSEWNEQFF. CDR3 bases: TGTGCCAGCAGCTTATTCTCCGAATGGAATGAGCAGTTCTTC. Combining the CDR3 with reference TRBV7-2 and TRBJ2-1 gives the whole variable domain GAGVSQSPSNKVTEKGKDVELRCDPISGHTALYWYRQSLGQGLEFLIYFQGNSAPDKSGLPSDRFSAERTGGSVSTLTIQRTQQEDSAVYLCASSLFSEWNEQFFGPGTRLTVL.

The rearrangement joins TRBV27 to TRBJ1-3; the D is unclear. CDR3 length: 13 residues. Trimming pared 8 bases from V and 9 bases from J, leaving 17 bases between. Germline-derived CDR1 and CDR2 are MNHEY and SMNVEV (reference sequence). Written as DNA, the CDR3 is TGTGCCAGCGGTGGACGACCCCGCGGCACCATATATTTT. This encodes CASGGRPRGTIYF.

This clone was seen just once. CDR3 protein: CASSLDRADGYTF. The CDR3 DNA is TGCGCCAGCAGCTTGGACAGGGCCGATGGCTACACCTTC. The chain couples TRBV5-1 to TRBJ1-2; perhaps TRBD1 as D (6 bases). Trimming stripped 0 bases from V and 6 bases from J, with 9 bases between. The germline V gene has CDR1 SGHRS and CDR2 YFSETQ. This CDR3 is 13 amino acids long.

The CDR3 loop reads CASSLVRQGIESPLHF. The CDR3 nucleotides are TGTGCCAGCAGCTTAGTCCGGCAGGGGATAGAGTCACCCCTCCACTTT. The chain links TRBV7-2 to TRBJ1-6, with D perhaps TRBD1 (6 bases). Trimming removed 1 base from V and 10 bases from J, with 17 bases in between. The CDR3 spans 16 residues. CDR1 and CDR2 from the germline V gene are SGHTA and FQGNSA.

The chain is built from TRBV29-1 and TRBJ1-1; perhaps TRBD1 as D (6 bases). The CDR3 extends over 14 amino acids. The V end lost 4 bases, the J end lost 3 bases, and 15 bases lay between the germline ends. The germline gives CDR1 SQVTM, CDR2 ANQGSEA. The CDR3 coding sequence is TGCAGCGTTGTGGGAAGGGGGTCTGACACTGAAGCTTTCTTT. It encodes CSVVGRGSDTEAFF.